This TCR beta chain was obtained from a study of T cell responses to AZD1222 COVID-19 vaccine. Study results and caveats: The donor cohort was predominantly white British with a female majority, and clonal diversity may have been underestimated. Spike-specific TCR breadth rose after two AZD1222 doses, and depth rose as well. Baseline serostatus was positive in only a handful of AZD1222 recipients. The CD4 TCRs associated with vaccination extended across spike and predominated at 160-218 and 743-854.

Some clones are missing from TCRdb's copy, which holds only in-frame ones; the method was immunoSEQ multiplex PCR. Found here are about 180,000 clones, roughly nine tenths of them singletons; the top ten hold roughly 1.7%. With respect to this clone: Its cognate antigen is unknown.

This TCR came from an adult in good health. The starting material was peripheral blood, obtained on day 0 of AZD1222 vaccination.

This CDR3 reads CASSIAAGGVEKLFF. For the CDR3, the DNA is TGTGCCAGTAGTATAGCGGCAGGGGGAGTCGAAAAACTGTTTTTT. J is TRBJ1-4 and V is TRBV19; the match to TRBD1 covers 7 bases. CDR3 length: 15 residues. V lost 1 base and J lost 8; bases outside the gene matches: 7. Germline lookup yields CDR1 LNHDA and CDR2 SQIVND (reference sequence).